This TCR beta chain was identified during a study of blood T cell repertoires in COVID-19. Study as a whole: COVID-19 samples from acute and convalescent phases originated in the United States, Italy and Spain. T cells, B-cell-depleted T cells, or PBMCs provided the cDNA or gDNA that served as material.

The germline gives CDR1 WNHNN, CDR2 SYGVQD (reference sequence). The CDR3 totals 13 residues. The ends lost 2 bases at V and 9 bases at J; junction bases unmatched: 4. The protocol was immunoSEQ multiplex PCR, while the TCRdb copy is restricted to in-frame clones and leaves out a portion. The profile shows around 170,000 clones, about 86% of them singletons. The chain couples TRBV10-1 to TRBJ1-1, with 9 bases fitting TRBD1. Source material: peripheral blood. This TCR was sampled from a man between 25 and 39 years old with active or convalescent COVID-19. The CDR3 loop reads CASSEGQGFKAFF. The CDR3 coding sequence is TGCGCCAGCAGTGAGGGACAGGGGTTTAAAGCTTTCTTT.